This T cell receptor (beta chain) was observed in a study of blood T cell repertoires in COVID-19. Study-level information: The United States, Italy and Spain were the sources of the acute and convalescent COVID-19 samples.

In the authors' workflow: Amplification with reference gene primers provided the estimates of nucleated cell counts. Assay used: immunoSEQ multiplex PCR; TCRdb lists only in-frame clones, some missing. The V and J calls and clone size are taken from that table; D and trimming were inferred from the DNA. Of approximately 210,000 clones listed, 82% were seen once; the top ten hold approximately 12%. This CDR3 has 18 residues. V lost 9 bases to trimming and J lost 0 bases, with 23 bases between them. Germline CDR1 KGHDR, CDR2 SFDVKD. The receptor was isolated from a woman in her thirties or forties with acute or convalescent COVID-19. The rearrangement joins TRBV24-1 to TRBJ2-1; D might be TRBD2 (5 bases). Sample: peripheral blood. The CDR3 here is CATAGGLSAASSYNEQFF. The CDR3, as DNA: TGTGCCACCGCCGGAGGCCTATCAGCGGCTAGCTCCTACAATGAGCAGTTCTTC.